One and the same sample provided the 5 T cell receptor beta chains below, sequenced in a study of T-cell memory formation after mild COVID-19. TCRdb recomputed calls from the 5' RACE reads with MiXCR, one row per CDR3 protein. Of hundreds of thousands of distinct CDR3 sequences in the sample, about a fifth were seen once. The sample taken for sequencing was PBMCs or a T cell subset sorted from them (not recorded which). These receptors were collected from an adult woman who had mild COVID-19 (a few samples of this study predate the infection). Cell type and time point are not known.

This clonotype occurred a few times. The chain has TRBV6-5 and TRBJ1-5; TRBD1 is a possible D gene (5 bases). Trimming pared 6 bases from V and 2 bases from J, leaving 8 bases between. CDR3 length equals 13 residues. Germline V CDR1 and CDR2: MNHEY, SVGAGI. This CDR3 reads CASRGGGNQPQHF. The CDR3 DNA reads TGTGCCAGCAGGGGAGGGGGCAATCAGCCCCAGCATTTT.

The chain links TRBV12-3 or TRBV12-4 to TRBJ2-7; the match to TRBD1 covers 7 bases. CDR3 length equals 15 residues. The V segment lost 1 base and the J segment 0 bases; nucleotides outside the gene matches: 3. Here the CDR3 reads CASSLGGQSSYEQYF. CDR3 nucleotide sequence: TGTGCCAGCAGTTTAGGGGGACAGAGCTCCTACGAGCAGTACTTC.

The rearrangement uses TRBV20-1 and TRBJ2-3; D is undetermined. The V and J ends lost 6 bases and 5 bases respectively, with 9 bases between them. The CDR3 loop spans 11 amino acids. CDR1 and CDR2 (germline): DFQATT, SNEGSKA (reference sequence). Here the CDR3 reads CSAGRLDTQYF. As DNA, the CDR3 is TGCAGTGCGGGTAGACTAGATACGCAGTATTTT.

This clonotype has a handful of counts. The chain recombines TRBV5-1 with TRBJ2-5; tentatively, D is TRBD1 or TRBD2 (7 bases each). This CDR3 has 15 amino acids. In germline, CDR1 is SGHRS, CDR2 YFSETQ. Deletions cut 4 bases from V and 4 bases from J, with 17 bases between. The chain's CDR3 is CASSPRTGEGETQYF. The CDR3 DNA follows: TGCGCCAGCAGCCCACGAACAGGGGAGGGAGAGACCCAGTACTTC. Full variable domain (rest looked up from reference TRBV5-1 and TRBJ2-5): KAGVTQTPRYLIKTRGQQVTLSCSPISGHRSVSWYQQTPGQGLQFLFEYFSETQRNKGNFPGRFSGRQFSNSRSEMNVSTLELGDSALYLCASSPRTGEGETQYFGPGTRLLVL.

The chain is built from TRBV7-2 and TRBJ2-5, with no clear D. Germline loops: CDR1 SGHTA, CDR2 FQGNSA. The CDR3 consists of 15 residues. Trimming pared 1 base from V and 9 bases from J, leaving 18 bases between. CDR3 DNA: TGTGCCAGCAGCTTAGACCTCGCCCAAGAGATGGCCCAGTACTTC. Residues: CASSLDLAQEMAQYF.